This T cell receptor (beta chain) was captured in a study of T-cell memory formation after mild COVID-19. Turning to the study itself: For the most part, TCR clusters were specific to one donor.

This clonotype has more than one count but fewer than ten. Antigen: not known. Study-level findings and limits: The second-wave clones peaking on day 37 were not confirmed as SARS-CoV-2-specific.

TCRdb reprocessed the 5' RACE reads via MiXCR and lists one record per CDR3 protein. The sample contains roughly 600,000 distinct CDR3 sequences, roughly 18% of which appear only once. The specimen sequenced was PBMCs or a T cell subset sorted from them (not recorded which). The TCR comes from an adult woman who had mild COVID-19 (a few samples of this study predate the infection). Cell type and time point are not known.

The CDR3 loop is CASSLVKGTGWNTEAFF. Here the CDR3 DNA reads TGCGCCAGCAGCTTGGTTAAAGGGACAGGGTGGAACACTGAAGCTTTCTTT. The chain has TRBV5-1 and TRBJ1-1; 9 nucleotides line up with TRBD1. V lost 0 bases and J lost 1; bases outside the gene matches: 7. Germline loops: CDR1 SGHRS, CDR2 YFSETQ. The CDR3 consists of 17 residues.